This T cell receptor (beta chain) was obtained from a study of vaccination effects on CD4 cells after COVID-19 (dated by TCRdb to the early 2020s). Regarding the study in general: Participants received two doses of either the BNT162b2 or the mRNA-1273 mRNA SARS-CoV-2 vaccine. Cultures from other donors in the study were sequenced with the Oncomine TCR Beta short-read assay on an Illumina iSeq 100. The study compared SARS-CoV-2 spike-specific CD4+ TCR repertoires before and after mRNA vaccination in COVID-19 convalescent patients and infection-naive vaccine recipients. The full study included 10 COVID-19 convalescent patients and a few SARS-CoV-2-naive healthy vaccine recipients. The investigation overall reported the following: Among healthy vaccine recipients, nearly all vaccine-induced clones were SARS-CoV-2 mono-reactive, and just 1 of 255 was cross-reactive with common cold coronaviruses. Marked clonal contraction was observed in both infection-induced and vaccine-induced clones at late post-vaccination timepoints, consistent with waning T cell responses. The study was limited by a small number of convalescent patients and lacked early post-infection timepoints.

As to this clone: The target of this receptor is not known. Nothing much larger sits one base from this clone, and base qualities are not available.

For CDR1 and CDR2, the germline V gene lists ENHRY and SYGVKD. The CDR3 runs 18 amino acids, cysteine and phenylalanine included. The sequence is cut down to CDR3 DNA, 54 bases in frame from base 1. Germline trimming: 5 bases from V, 1 base from J; junction bases outside gene matches: 12. The ViraFEST assay stimulated PBMC with viral peptide pools and then used TCR sequencing to identify antigen-specific CD4+ T cell clonotypes by expansion. After around ten days of culture, CD4+ T cells were isolated with the EasySep CD4+ T cell isolation kit. The absence of prior SARS-CoV-2 infection in healthy vaccine recipients was confirmed by negative nucleocapsid antibodies before and after vaccination. A few million PBMC per well were cultured with approximately 10 ug/ml peptides in IMDM containing approximately 4.7% human AB serum, roughly 10 IU/ml IL-2 and gentamicin. Half of the culture medium was replaced with fresh IL-2-containing medium on days 3 and 7. Unless noted otherwise, every peptide stimulation condition was cultured in triplicate wells. Using Ficoll-Paque Plus gradient centrifugation, PBMC were separated from whole blood and then either used fresh or cryopreserved at -140C. Overlapping peptide pools spanned the spike proteins of SARS-CoV-2 and the common cold coronaviruses HCoV-NL63, HCoV-OC43 and HCoV-229E. The QIAamp micro DNA kit was used to extract genomic DNA from the cultured CD4+ T cells.

The library was obtained by the immunoSEQ multiplex PCR assay. DNA from the cultured, isolated CD4+ T cells was subjected to TCR beta CDR3 sequencing. As for how the authors treated the data: Non-productive TCR sequences were discarded, and reads were trimmed to the CDR3 region, with only CDR3s of 7 or more amino acids retained. Antigen-specific clonotypes were identified using the MANAFEST web app by comparison of expansion in peptide wells against reference cultures. To be called positive, a clone needed expansion at FDR<0.05 compared with the reference and with all other wells, an odds ratio greater than 5, and a frequency greater than 0.1% in two replicate wells. Cross-reactive clonotypes were defined as significantly expanded in SARS-CoV-2 spike wells and in at least one common cold coronavirus spike condition. CDR3 similarity was assessed by Levenshtein distance using the stringdist R package, and unrooted trees were constructed with ape in R 3.6.1. TCRdb re-hosts the immuneACCESS table, in-frame sequences only. Its copies lack some clones; in the studies checked, an unresolved V gene accounts for under half of them, and the cause for the rest is not known. D and trimming were read from the DNA, whereas the V and J calls and clone size are those reported in that table. This sample lists about 41,000 clones; more than 65% were detected once. The biggest ten clones account for 2.5% to 3% of the sample.

This chain joins TRBV10-3 to TRBJ2-2; 8 junctional bases match TRBD2. This sequence originates from a human donor who received a COVID-19 vaccine. Source: CD4+ T cells from PBMCs cultured with HCoV-NL63 spike peptides, taken before COVID-19 vaccination. The cell subset or site label corresponds to: HCoV-NL63 spike overlapping peptide pool stimulation. The DNA sequence is as follows: TGTGCCATCAGTCCTCGACGAGCGGGGGAGATGAACACCGGGGAGCTGTTTTTT. The encoded protein is CAISPRRAGEMNTGELFF.